This is a list of T cell receptor beta chains from one sample in a study of shared clonotypes between healthy human individuals. Assay: immunoSEQ multiplex PCR; the TCRdb copy retains only in-frame clones and omits some. Of around 1,900,000 clones in the sample, roughly 93% are singletons; the top ten hold approximately 1.6%. The sequenced sample was naive CD8+ T cells from PBMCs. The receptors stem from a man between 18 and 35 years old in good health. Some clones in this sample may be carry-over from other donors' samples. Each CDR3 is given with its conserved first and last residue. A D gene is named only where the DNA matches it firmly. Clone size, where shown, is once, few, many, or a class for clones that have expanded.

CDR3 DNA: TGTGCCAGCAGTCACGGACAGGGGGCTAACTATGGCTACACCTTC; CDR3 protein: CASSHGQGANYGYTF; clone size: NA; V gene: TRBV28; J gene: TRBJ1-2; D gene: TRBD1
CDR3 DNA: TGTGCCAGCAGCCAAGACTCCCCTCCCCTAGCGGGAGGCTACGAGCAGTACTTC; CDR3 protein: CASSQDSPPLAGGYEQYF; clone size: NA; V gene: TRBV4-2; J gene: TRBJ2-7; D gene: TRBD2
CDR3 DNA: TGTGCCAGCAGCCATGGGACTAGCGGCTACGAGCAGTACTTC; CDR3 protein: CASSHGTSGYEQYF; clone size: NA; V gene: TRBV4-2; J gene: TRBJ2-7; D gene: TRBD2
CDR3 DNA: TGTGCCATCAACCCCAGGGGAGGAGAGCAGTTCTTC; CDR3 protein: CAINPRGGEQFF; clone size: NA; V gene: TRBV10-3; J gene: TRBJ2-1; D gene: NA
CDR3 DNA: TGTGCCAGCAGTCCTCCCCAAGCGGGGTCGAACACCGGGGAGCTGTTTTTT; CDR3 protein: CASSPPQAGSNTGELFF; clone size: NA; V gene: TRBV27; J gene: TRBJ2-2; D gene: TRBD2
CDR3 DNA: TGTGCCAGCAGCTTAGTCGGTCTGGAGACCCAGTACTTC; CDR3 protein: CASSLVGLETQYF; clone size: NA; V gene: TRBV7-9; J gene: TRBJ2-5; D gene: NA
CDR3 DNA: TGCGCCAGCAGCGGTGAGCGGGATAGGCACGAGCAGTACTTC; CDR3 protein: CASSGERDRHEQYF; clone size: NA; V gene: TRBV5-1; J gene: TRBJ2-7; D gene: TRBD2
CDR3 DNA: TGTGCCAGCAGTGAAGCGCGGACGGGCTCCTACGAGCAGTACTTC; CDR3 protein: CASSEARTGSYEQYF; clone size: NA; V gene: TRBV6-1; J gene: TRBJ2-7; D gene: NA
CDR3 DNA: TGCAGCGGGTCCGGGAGTTCTTACAATGAGCAGTTCTTC; CDR3 protein: CSGSGSSYNEQFF; clone size: NA; V gene: TRBV29-1; J gene: TRBJ2-1; D gene: NA
CDR3 DNA: TGTGCACACGCTTCTGCCTACGAGCAGTACTTC; CDR3 protein: CAHASAYEQYF; clone size: NA; V gene: TRBV28; J gene: TRBJ2-7; D gene: NA
CDR3 DNA: TGTGCCAGCAGGGAACAGGACCCAAATTACGAGCAGTACTTC; CDR3 protein: CASREQDPNYEQYF; clone size: NA; V gene: TRBV27; J gene: TRBJ2-7; D gene: NA
CDR3 DNA: TGTGCCACCGCCCCGAATGAGCAGTTCTTC; CDR3 protein: CATAPNEQFF; clone size: NA; V gene: TRBV11-2; J gene: TRBJ2-1; D gene: NA
CDR3 DNA: TGTGCCAGCAGCTTTCTCGAAGTTGACACTGAAGCTTTCTTT; CDR3 protein: CASSFLEVDTEAFF; clone size: NA; V gene: TRBV7-2; J gene: TRBJ1-1; D gene: NA
CDR3 DNA: TGCGCCAGCAGCTTGGATTGGGGTAACTATGGCTACACCTTC; CDR3 protein: CASSLDWGNYGYTF; clone size: NA; V gene: TRBV5-1; J gene: TRBJ1-2; D gene: NA
CDR3 DNA: TGTGCCAGCAGCGTAGAGGGGGGCGGATTACTGAATGAGCAGTTCTTC; CDR3 protein: CASSVEGGGLLNEQFF; clone size: once; V gene: TRBV9; J gene: TRBJ2-1; D gene: NA
CDR3 DNA: TGTGCCAGCAGTTACCCGGGCGGGAGCGGGTCTGAGCAGTTCTTC; CDR3 protein: CASSYPGGSGSEQFF; clone size: NA; V gene: TRBV6-6; J gene: TRBJ2-1; D gene: TRBD2
CDR3 DNA: TGTGCCAGCAGTCTGGGGAACACTGAAGCTTTCTTT; CDR3 protein: CASSLGNTEAFF; clone size: few; V gene: TRBV28; J gene: TRBJ1-1; D gene: NA
CDR3 DNA: TGTGCCAGCAGTTTATGGGGACAGGGAATCTACGAGCAGTACTTC; CDR3 protein: CASSLWGQGIYEQYF; clone size: NA; V gene: TRBV27; J gene: TRBJ2-7; D gene: TRBD1
CDR3 DNA: TGTGCCAGCAGTTATTCTCTGGTGAAAATCTGGTATTTT; CDR3 protein: CASSYSLVKIWYF; clone size: NA; V gene: TRBV6-6; J gene: TRBJ1-3; D gene: NA
CDR3 DNA: TGCGCCAGCAGCTTGGTTCCAACAAGCTCCTACAATGAGCAGTTCTTC; CDR3 protein: CASSLVPTSSYNEQFF; clone size: NA; V gene: TRBV5-1; J gene: TRBJ2-1; D gene: NA
CDR3 DNA: TGCGCCAGCAGCCCGACGTGGGCATACAATGAGTGGCAGTTCTTC; CDR3 protein: CASSPTWAYNEWQFF; clone size: once; V gene: TRBV4-1; J gene: TRBJ2-1; D gene: NA
CDR3 DNA: TGTGCCAGCGCAACAGGGGATTTGGCACTTGCGCCCCAGCATTTT; CDR3 protein: CASATGDLALAPQHF; clone size: NA; V gene: TRBV6-1; J gene: TRBJ1-5; D gene: TRBD1
CDR3 DNA: TGTGCCACCAGCAGAGATCTGGGACACGCCTACGAGCAGTACTTC; CDR3 protein: CATSRDLGHAYEQYF; clone size: NA; V gene: TRBV15; J gene: TRBJ2-7; D gene: NA
CDR3 DNA: TGTGCCAGTAGTATAGTGTTAGAGGGGATATCTTCCTACAATGAGCAGTTCTTC; CDR3 protein: CASSIVLEGISSYNEQFF; clone size: NA; V gene: TRBV19; J gene: TRBJ2-1; D gene: NA
CDR3 DNA: TGTGCCAGCTCACCACCGCTGCTGTCCTATGGCTACACCTTC; CDR3 protein: CASSPPLLSYGYTF; clone size: NA; V gene: TRBV18; J gene: TRBJ1-2; D gene: NA
CDR3 DNA: TGTGCCAGCAGTTACGGAGGGAGCGAGCAGTACTTC; CDR3 protein: CASSYGGSEQYF; clone size: NA; V gene: TRBV6-6; J gene: TRBJ2-7; D gene: NA
CDR3 DNA: TGTGCCTGGAGTGTTCCTGCGGTAACCTACAATGAGCAGTTCTTC; CDR3 protein: CAWSVPAVTYNEQFF; clone size: once; V gene: TRBV30; J gene: TRBJ2-1; D gene: NA
CDR3 DNA: TGTGCCAGTAGTATAGGCTGGGCTAGCGGGAGGGAGACCCAGTACTTC; CDR3 protein: CASSIGWASGRETQYF; clone size: NA; V gene: TRBV19; J gene: TRBJ2-5; D gene: TRBD2
CDR3 DNA: TGTGCCAGTAGTATTATGGCAGTCAACTATGGCTACACCTTC; CDR3 protein: CASSIMAVNYGYTF; clone size: once; V gene: TRBV19; J gene: TRBJ1-2; D gene: NA
CDR3 DNA: TGTGCCAGCAGCCCGGGGACAGACGAGCAGTACTTC; CDR3 protein: CASSPGTDEQYF; clone size: NA; V gene: TRBV5-6; J gene: TRBJ2-7; D gene: TRBD1
CDR3 DNA: TGCGCCAGCAGCCAAGATACCGGGTCAATCCCCTACGAGCAGTACTTC; CDR3 protein: CASSQDTGSIPYEQYF; clone size: NA; V gene: TRBV4-1; J gene: TRBJ2-7; D gene: NA
CDR3 DNA: TGTGCCAGCAGCTTTGGACGCGGGGATTCACCCCTCCACTTT; CDR3 protein: CASSFGRGDSPLHF; clone size: NA; V gene: TRBV11-1; J gene: TRBJ1-6; D gene: NA
CDR3 DNA: TGTGCCAGCAGAAAGACTGAAGCTTTCTTT; CDR3 protein: CASRKTEAFF; clone size: NA; V gene: TRBV6-1; J gene: TRBJ1-1; D gene: NA
CDR3 DNA: TGTGCCAGCAGCTATGACAGGGGCGAGCAGTACTTC; CDR3 protein: CASSYDRGEQYF; clone size: NA; V gene: TRBV5-4; J gene: TRBJ2-7; D gene: TRBD1
CDR3 DNA: TGTGCCAGCAGCTTAGCGGGACCTGGCACAGATACGCAGTATTTT; CDR3 protein: CASSLAGPGTDTQYF; clone size: NA; V gene: TRBV7-9; J gene: TRBJ2-3; D gene: NA
CDR3 DNA: TGTGCCAGCAGTGATGCAACCCTAGCAAATGAGCAGTTCTTC; CDR3 protein: CASSDATLANEQFF; clone size: NA; V gene: TRBV2; J gene: TRBJ2-1; D gene: NA
CDR3 DNA: TGTGCCAGCAGCCCGATGACTAGCGGAGGGTGGAATGAGCAGTTCTTC; CDR3 protein: CASSPMTSGGWNEQFF; clone size: NA; V gene: TRBV11-3; J gene: TRBJ2-1; D gene: TRBD2
CDR3 DNA: TGTGCCAGCAGAAACAGGGGAACGGTCTACGAGCAGTACTTC; CDR3 protein: CASRNRGTVYEQYF; clone size: NA; V gene: TRBV27; J gene: TRBJ2-7; D gene: TRBD1
CDR3 DNA: TGTGCCAGCAGCTTTAACAGGGGGCGGGGCTATGGCTACACCTTC; CDR3 protein: CASSFNRGRGYGYTF; clone size: NA; V gene: TRBV28; J gene: TRBJ1-2; D gene: TRBD1
CDR3 DNA: TGTGCCAGCACCCCCGCGGGGACTAGCGGGAGGGCCTCGTACGAGCAGTACTTC; CDR3 protein: CASTPAGTSGRASYEQYF; clone size: NA; V gene: TRBV7-2; J gene: TRBJ2-7; D gene: TRBD2
CDR3 DNA: TGTGCCAGCAGCTTAGAGTCTAGCGGGAGCACAGATACGCAGTATTTT; CDR3 protein: CASSLESSGSTDTQYF; clone size: NA; V gene: TRBV13; J gene: TRBJ2-3; D gene: TRBD2
CDR3 DNA: TGTGCCAGCACCTCCATCAGGGGGCAGGGGATGAACACTGAAGCTTTCTTT; CDR3 protein: CASTSIRGQGMNTEAFF; clone size: NA; V gene: TRBV27; J gene: TRBJ1-1; D gene: TRBD1
CDR3 DNA: TGTGCCTGGATACAGGGAGACGAGCAGTACTTC; CDR3 protein: CAWIQGDEQYF; clone size: NA; V gene: TRBV30; J gene: TRBJ2-7; D gene: NA
CDR3 DNA: TGTGCCAGTAGTATATCCCAGGGTCTTTACACAGATACGCAGTATTTT; CDR3 protein: CASSISQGLYTDTQYF; clone size: NA; V gene: TRBV19; J gene: TRBJ2-3; D gene: NA
CDR3 DNA: TGTGCCAGCAGTTTAGGGACAGGGGACCAAGAGACCCAGTACTTC; CDR3 protein: CASSLGTGDQETQYF; clone size: NA; V gene: TRBV28; J gene: TRBJ2-5; D gene: TRBD1
CDR3 DNA: TGTGCCAGCAGCTTGGGACCGGATAGCGGGGTAGGCGAGCAGTACTTC; CDR3 protein: CASSLGPDSGVGEQYF; clone size: NA; V gene: TRBV5-4; J gene: TRBJ2-7; D gene: TRBD2
CDR3 DNA: TGTGCCATCAGGGGAAACGGGGATACGCAGTATTTT; CDR3 protein: CAIRGNGDTQYF; clone size: NA; V gene: TRBV27; J gene: TRBJ2-3; D gene: NA
CDR3 DNA: TGTGCCAGCAGACCGGACAGGTCGGGCTACAATGAGCAGTTCTTC; CDR3 protein: CASRPDRSGYNEQFF; clone size: NA; V gene: TRBV5-4; J gene: TRBJ2-1; D gene: TRBD1
CDR3 DNA: TGTGCCAGCAGCTTACTTCCCCCGGCCCAGACCCAGTACTTC; CDR3 protein: CASSLLPPAQTQYF; clone size: once; V gene: TRBV7-9; J gene: TRBJ2-5; D gene: NA
CDR3 DNA: TGCGCCAGCAGCACCAGGGAACTCGCCTCCTACGAGCAGTACTTC; CDR3 protein: CASSTRELASYEQYF; clone size: NA; V gene: TRBV5-1; J gene: TRBJ2-7; D gene: NA
CDR3 DNA: TGCGCCCCTAGCCGCGGCGGAGGAAACTCCTACGAGCAGTACTTC; CDR3 protein: CAPSRGGGNSYEQYF; clone size: NA; V gene: TRBV23-1; J gene: TRBJ2-7; D gene: NA
CDR3 DNA: TGTGCCAGCAGTTATGGCGGGAACACTGAAGCTTTCTTT; CDR3 protein: CASSYGGNTEAFF; clone size: NA; V gene: TRBV6-5; J gene: TRBJ1-1; D gene: NA
CDR3 DNA: TGCGCCAGCAGCCTAAACGGACCGCTCGAGCAGTACTTC; CDR3 protein: CASSLNGPLEQYF; clone size: NA; V gene: TRBV5-1; J gene: TRBJ2-7; D gene: NA
CDR3 DNA: TGTGCCAGCAGCGGGGGGAAGGAGTACGAGCAGTACTTC; CDR3 protein: CASSGGKEYEQYF; clone size: NA; V gene: TRBV5-6; J gene: TRBJ2-7; D gene: NA
CDR3 DNA: TGTGCCAGCAGCTTAAGTGGGGTCCGGGGTCAGCCCCAGCATTTT; CDR3 protein: CASSLSGVRGQPQHF; clone size: NA; V gene: TRBV7-6; J gene: TRBJ1-5; D gene: NA
CDR3 DNA: TGTGCCAGTAGTATTGGAGCGCCTCCCAATCAGCCCCAGCATTTT; CDR3 protein: CASSIGAPPNQPQHF; clone size: NA; V gene: TRBV19; J gene: TRBJ1-5; D gene: NA
CDR3 DNA: TGCAGCGTTTGGGGCGGAACTGAAGCTTTCTTT; CDR3 protein: CSVWGGTEAFF; clone size: NA; V gene: TRBV29-1; J gene: TRBJ1-1; D gene: NA
CDR3 DNA: TGTGCCAGCAGCTTAGGGGTAGCGGGAGGAGATACGCAGTATTTT; CDR3 protein: CASSLGVAGGDTQYF; clone size: once; V gene: TRBV7-9; J gene: TRBJ2-3; D gene: TRBD2